These T cell receptor beta chains were read from a single sample in a study of technical replicates of blood from a handful of donors. TCRdb's table, derived via immunoSEQ multiplex PCR, lists solely in-frame clones and lacks some. The sample lists tens of thousands of clones, just under 95% occurring once. The sample taken for sequencing was T cells isolated from PBMCs. These TCRs come from a human donor in good health. Each CDR3 is given with its conserved first and last residue. A D gene is named only where the DNA matches it firmly. Clone size, where shown, is once, few, many, or a class for clones that have expanded.

size,D,V,J,CDR3,DNA
once,TRBD1,TRBV4-1,TRBJ2-7,CASSQPGQGYEQYF,TGCGCCAGCAGCCAACCCGGACAGGGCTACGAGCAGTACTTC
NA,NA,TRBV6-5,TRBJ1-1,CASSYNGGAEAFF,TGTGCCAGCAGTTACAATGGGGGGGCTGAAGCTTTCTTT
NA,NA,TRBV7-9,TRBJ2-7,CASALEASYEQYF,TGTGCCAGCGCGCTGGAGGCATCCTACGAGCAGTACTTC
NA,TRBD1,TRBV28,TRBJ1-5,CASSSSGDREDQPQHF,TGTGCCAGCAGTTCAAGCGGTGACAGGGAGGATCAGCCCCAGCATTTT
NA,TRBD1,TRBV6-1,TRBJ1-1,CASKLDRGKTEAFF,TGTGCCAGCAAGCTGGACAGGGGAAAAACTGAAGCTTTCTTT
NA,TRBD2,TRBV4-1,TRBJ2-5,CASSRLAGRETQYF,TGCGCCAGCAGCCGGCTAGCGGGCCGGGAGACCCAGTACTTC
once,NA,TRBV5-1,TRBJ1-2,CASSINPGTPESCTF,TGCGCCAGCAGCATTAACCCCGGGACACCGGAGAGTTGCACCTTC
NA,NA,TRBV11-3,TRBJ2-1,CASSLSGLVNEQFF,TGTGCCAGCAGCTTAAGCGGGTTGGTCAATGAGCAGTTCTTC
NA,NA,TRBV2,TRBJ2-3,CASSPWSSTDTQYF,TGTGCCAGTAGCCCCTGGTCGAGCACAGATACGCAGTATTTT
NA,NA,TRBV19,TRBJ1-5,CASTFGGGEQPQHF,TGTGCCAGTACCTTCGGGGGAGGAGAGCAGCCCCAGCATTTT
NA,NA,TRBV6-4,TRBJ1-6,CASSQQGWDSPLHF,TGTGCCAGCAGTCAACAGGGATGGGATTCACCCCTCCACTTT
NA,NA,TRBV15,TRBJ2-7,CATSRERERQTYEQYF,TGTGCCACCAGCAGGGAGAGGGAGCGTCAGACCTACGAGCAGTACTTC
NA,TRBD1,TRBV7-9,TRBJ1-4,CASSTYQGAHEKLFF,TGTGCCAGCAGCACCTATCAGGGGGCGCACGAAAAACTGTTTTTT
NA,NA,TRBV7-2,TRBJ1-1,CASSGRRLGGTEAFF,TGTGCCAGCAGCGGAAGACGTTTAGGGGGCACTGAAGCTTTCTTT
once,NA,TRBV19,TRBJ1-1,CASTTNYGTLTEAFF,TGTGCCAGTACCACAAATTACGGGACTCTCACTGAAGCTTTCTTT
NA,TRBD1,TRBV15,TRBJ1-5,CATSRAGGQGGQPQHF,TGTGCCACCAGCAGAGCTGGTGGACAGGGAGGGCAGCCCCAGCATTTT
NA,NA,TRBV19,TRBJ2-1,CASSIDTYNEQFF,TGTGCCAGTAGTATAGACACCTACAATGAGCAGTTCTTC
NA,NA,TRBV19,TRBJ2-3,CASSIQISTDTQYF,TGTGCCAGTAGTATCCAGATTAGCACAGATACGCAGTATTTT
NA,TRBD1,TRBV19,TRBJ1-2,CASNDRVDIYTF,TGTGCCAGTAATGACAGGGTGGATATCTACACCTTC
NA,NA,TRBV6-6,TRBJ1-5,CASSSWDNQSPQHF,TGTGCCAGCAGTTCATGGGACAACCAGTCGCCCCAGCATTTT
NA,NA,TRBV30,TRBJ2-7,CAWREQVYEQYF,TGTGCCTGGAGAGAACAAGTCTACGAGCAGTACTTC
NA,NA,TRBV25-1,TRBJ1-2,CASSVPGQTYGYTF,TGTGCCAGCAGTGTCCCGGGACAAACCTATGGCTACACCTTC
once,TRBD2,TRBV9,TRBJ2-3,CASSVSFMLAGPDTQYF,TGTGCCAGCAGCGTCTCTTTCATGCTAGCGGGACCAGATACGCAGTATTTT
NA,NA,TRBV6-5,TRBJ1-1,CASSSLVVLKAFF,TGTGCCAGCAGTTCCCTGGTAGTACTGAAAGCTTTCTTT
once,TRBD1,TRBV28,TRBJ1-3,CASTRTGGNTIYF,TGTGCCAGCACCCGGACAGGTGGAAACACCATATATTTT
NA,NA,TRBV30,TRBJ1-1,CAWGGGGNTEAFF,TGTGCCTGGGGGGGAGGGGGAAACACTGAAGCTTTCTTT
NA,TRBD1,TRBV6-5,TRBJ1-5,CASSVTGTGNQPQHF,TGTGCCAGCAGTGTAACCGGGACAGGCAATCAGCCCCAGCATTTT
NA,NA,TRBV27,TRBJ1-5,CASSLTGGSNQPQHF,TGTGCCAGCAGTTTAACCGGGGGGTCCAATCAGCCCCAGCATTTT
NA,TRBD2,TRBV27,TRBJ2-3,CASRRTSGTRFSTDTQYF,TGTGCCAGCCGCCGGACTAGCGGGACTCGCTTTAGCACAGATACGCAGTATTTT
NA,NA,TRBV10-1,TRBJ1-1,CASSESGAGAFF,TGCGCCAGCAGTGAGTCGGGGGCCGGCGCTTTCTTT
NA,TRBD1,TRBV7-3,TRBJ2-3,CASSLKGAADTQYF,TGTGCCAGCAGCTTGAAGGGGGCTGCAGATACGCAGTATTTT
NA,NA,TRBV5-1,TRBJ1-2,CASSPGGAGYTF,TGCGCCAGCAGCCCGGGAGGGGCTGGCTACACCTTC
NA,TRBD1,TRBV27,TRBJ2-5,CASGWDRGRETQYF,TGTGCCAGCGGCTGGGACAGGGGAAGGGAGACCCAGTACTTC
NA,TRBD1,TRBV27,TRBJ2-7,CATQTDRGPWGYEQYF,TGTGCCACACAAACCGACAGGGGGCCCTGGGGATACGAGCAGTACTTC
NA,TRBD2,TRBV2,TRBJ2-1,CASGTSGGAINEQFF,TGTGCCAGCGGGACTAGCGGGGGGGCAATTAATGAGCAGTTCTTC
NA,NA,TRBV25-1,TRBJ2-2,CASSEHQKITGELFF,TGTGCCAGCAGTGAACACCAGAAAATCACCGGGGAGCTGTTTTTT
NA,NA,TRBV20-1,TRBJ2-5,CSAPQETQYF,TGCAGTGCCCCTCAAGAGACCCAGTACTTC
NA,TRBD2,TRBV6-6,TRBJ2-2,CASSPGLAGDGELFF,TGTGCCAGCAGCCCGGGACTAGCGGGGGACGGGGAGCTGTTTTTT
NA,TRBD1,TRBV4-1,TRBJ2-1,CASSQEDRSSYNEQFF,TGCGCCAGCAGCCAAGAGGACAGGAGCTCCTACAATGAGCAGTTCTTC
NA,TRBD2,TRBV29-1,TRBJ2-1,CSVSQRGSSYNEQFF,TGCAGCGTTTCCCAGCGGGGGAGCTCCTACAATGAGCAGTTCTTC
NA,TRBD1,TRBV19,TRBJ2-2,CASSGTVNTGELFF,TGTGCCAGTTCCGGGACAGTAAACACCGGGGAGCTGTTTTTT
NA,TRBD1,TRBV11-2,TRBJ1-1,CASSKKGQGGRSEAFF,TGTGCCAGCAGCAAAAAGGGACAGGGGGGGAGGTCTGAAGCTTTCTTT
once,NA,TRBV19,TRBJ2-7,CASSPRDGFSYEQYF,TGTGCCAGTAGTCCGCGGGACGGTTTCTCCTACGAGCAGTACTTC
once,NA,TRBV6-5,TRBJ1-4,CASSVHGEKLFF,TGTGCCAGCTCAGTACATGGTGAAAAACTGTTTTTT
NA,NA,TRBV29-1,TRBJ1-2,CSVAGGASNYGYTF,TGCAGCGTTGCTGGAGGGGCGTCTAACTATGGCTACACCTTC
NA,NA,TRBV6-5,TRBJ1-2,CASSYSLSSVRAYTF,TGTGCCAGCAGTTACTCTCTCTCTTCGGTCAGGGCCTACACCTTC
NA,TRBD1,TRBV14,TRBJ2-6,CASSPPHRGNSGANVLTF,TGTGCCAGCAGCCCTCCCCACAGGGGCAACTCTGGGGCCAACGTCCTGACTTTC
NA,NA,TRBV11-3,TRBJ2-2,CASRKTLGGTGELFF,TGTGCCAGCAGAAAAACCCTCGGGGGTACCGGGGAGCTGTTTTTT
NA,TRBD1,TRBV29-1,TRBJ2-3,CSVTDRADTQYF,TGCAGCGTTACGGACAGGGCAGATACGCAGTATTTT
NA,NA,TRBV28,TRBJ1-2,CASSPTRGYRGYTF,TGTGCCAGCAGTCCGACCCGGGGGTATCGGGGCTACACCTTC
NA,NA,TRBV10-1,TRBJ2-2,CASSESRGLKTGELFF,TGCGCCAGCAGTGAGTCAAGGGGGTTGAAGACCGGGGAGCTGTTTTTT